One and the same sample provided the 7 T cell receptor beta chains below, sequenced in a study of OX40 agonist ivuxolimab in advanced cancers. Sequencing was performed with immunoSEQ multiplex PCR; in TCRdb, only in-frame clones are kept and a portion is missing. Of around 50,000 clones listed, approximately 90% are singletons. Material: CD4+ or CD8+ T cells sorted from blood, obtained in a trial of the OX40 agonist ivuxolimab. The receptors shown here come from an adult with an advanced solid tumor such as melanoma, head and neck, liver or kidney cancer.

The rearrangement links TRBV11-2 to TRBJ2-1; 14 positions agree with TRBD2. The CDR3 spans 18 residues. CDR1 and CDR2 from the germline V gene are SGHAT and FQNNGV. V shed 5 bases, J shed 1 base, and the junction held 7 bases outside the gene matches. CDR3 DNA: TGTGCCAGCAGCCCGACTAGCGGGAGGGCCTGGTCCTACAATGAGCAGTTCTTC. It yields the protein CASSPTSGRAWSYNEQFF.

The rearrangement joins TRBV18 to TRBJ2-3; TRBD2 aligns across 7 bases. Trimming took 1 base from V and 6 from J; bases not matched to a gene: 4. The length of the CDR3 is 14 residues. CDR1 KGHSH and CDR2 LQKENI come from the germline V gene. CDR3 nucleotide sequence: TGTGCCAGCTCACCACTGAGCGGGATCGATACGCAGTATTTT. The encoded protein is CASSPLSGIDTQYF.

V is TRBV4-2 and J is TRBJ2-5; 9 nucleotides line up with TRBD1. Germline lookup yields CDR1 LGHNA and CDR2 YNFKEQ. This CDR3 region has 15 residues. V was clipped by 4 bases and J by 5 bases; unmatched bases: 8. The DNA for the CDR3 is TGTGCCAGCAGCCTGGGGACAGGGCTTGGGGAGACCCAGTACTTC. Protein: CASSLGTGLGETQYF.

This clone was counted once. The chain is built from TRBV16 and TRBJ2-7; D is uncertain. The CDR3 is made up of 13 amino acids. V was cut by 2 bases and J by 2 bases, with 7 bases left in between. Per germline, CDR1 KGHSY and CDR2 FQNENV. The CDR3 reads CASSQSPTYEQYF. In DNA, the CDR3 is TGTGCCAGCAGCCAAAGCCCTACCTACGAGCAGTACTTC. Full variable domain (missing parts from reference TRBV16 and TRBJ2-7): GEEVAQTPKHLVRGEGQKAKLYCAPIKGHSYVFWYQQVLKNEFKFLISFQNENVFDETGMPKERFSAKCLPNSPCSLEIQATKLEDSAVYFCASSQSPTYEQYFGPGTRLTVT.

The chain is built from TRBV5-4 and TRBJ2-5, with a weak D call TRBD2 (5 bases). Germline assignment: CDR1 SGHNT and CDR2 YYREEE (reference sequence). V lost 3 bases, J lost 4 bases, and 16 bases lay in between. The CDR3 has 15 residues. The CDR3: CASSYSGWDPETQYF. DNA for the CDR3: TGTGCCAGCAGCTACTCGGGGTGGGATCCAGAGACCCAGTACTTC.

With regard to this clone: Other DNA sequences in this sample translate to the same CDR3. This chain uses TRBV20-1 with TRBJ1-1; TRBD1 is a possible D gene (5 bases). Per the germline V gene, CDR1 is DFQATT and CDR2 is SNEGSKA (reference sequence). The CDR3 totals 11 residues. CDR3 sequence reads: CSAQGVGNAFF. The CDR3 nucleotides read TGCAGCGCTCAGGGAGTAGGTAACGCTTTCTTT.

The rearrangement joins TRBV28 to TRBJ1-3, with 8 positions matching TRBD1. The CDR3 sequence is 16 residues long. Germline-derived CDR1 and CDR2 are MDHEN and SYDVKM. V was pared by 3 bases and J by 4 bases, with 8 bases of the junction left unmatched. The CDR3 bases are TGTGCCAGCAGTTTTACAGGGGGTAGAAGGGGAAACACCATATATTTT. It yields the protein CASSFTGGRRGNTIYF.